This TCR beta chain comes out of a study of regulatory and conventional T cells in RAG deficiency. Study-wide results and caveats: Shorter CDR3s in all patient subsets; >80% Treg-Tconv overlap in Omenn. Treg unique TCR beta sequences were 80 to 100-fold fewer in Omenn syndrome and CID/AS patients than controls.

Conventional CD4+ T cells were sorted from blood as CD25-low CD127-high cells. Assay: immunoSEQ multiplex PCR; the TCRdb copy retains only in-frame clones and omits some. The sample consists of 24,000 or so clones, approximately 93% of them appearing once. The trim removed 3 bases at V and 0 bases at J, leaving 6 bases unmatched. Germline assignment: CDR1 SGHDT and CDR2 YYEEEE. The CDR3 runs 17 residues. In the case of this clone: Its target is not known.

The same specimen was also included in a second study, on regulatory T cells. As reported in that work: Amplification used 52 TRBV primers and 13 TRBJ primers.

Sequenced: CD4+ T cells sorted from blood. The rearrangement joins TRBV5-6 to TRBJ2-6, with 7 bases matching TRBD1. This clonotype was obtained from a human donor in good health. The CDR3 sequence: CASSYRDRLSGANVLTF. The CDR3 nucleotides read TGTGCCAGCAGCTATCGGGACAGACTCTCTGGGGCCAACGTCCTGACTTTC.